The T cell receptor (beta chain) described here comes from a study of CD8 T cells in ankylosing spondylitis. General observations from the study: There was reportedly significant enrichment of clones that were disease-linked in matched ankylosing spondylitis synovial fluid. A TCR beta motif of 8 or 9 highly homologous variants appeared characteristic of ankylosing spondylitis blood. With a CD8+ phenotype, disease-linked clones were relatively rare in peripheral blood.

TCRdb independently ran MiXCR on the 5' RACE reads; one entry per CDR3 protein. The table records about 130,000 distinct CDR3 sequences, around 15% of them present only once. This clonotype has only a few counts. What it recognizes is unknown. V shed 2 bases and J shed 7 bases, with 16 bases lying between them. The V gene's germline CDR1 is SGHNT and CDR2 YYREEE (reference sequence). CDR3 size: 15 residues. This clonotype was sampled from a female donor with ankylosing spondylitis or in good health (not recorded which). J is TRBJ2-1 and V is TRBV5-4; TRBD1 might be the D (6 bases). The sequencing sample was made of blood, either unsorted or a sorted T cell fraction (not recorded which). CDR3 sequence reads: CASSLKTTGVNEQFF. In DNA form, the CDR3 reads TGTGCCAGCAGCTTAAAGACGACAGGAGTTAATGAGCAGTTCTTC.